This TCR beta chain was captured by sequencing in a study of CD8+ T cells in alopecia areata. Treatment indicated: oral pan-JAK inhibitor, 5-10 mg twice daily. Samples from alopecia areata patients were lesional scalp punch biopsies and peripheral blood. The CDR3 is 15 amino acids. V was clipped by 5 bases and J by 3 bases; unmatched bases: 8. Looked up from germline, CDR1 is SEHNR and CDR2 is FQNEAQ (reference sequence). Extracted RNA was reverse transcribed into cDNA, the sequencing template. Using immunoSEQ multiplex PCR, the repertoire was profiled, and TCRdb retains in-frame clones only, with some absent. Among 270,000 or so clones listed, roughly 64% were seen once.

The source was CD4+ T cells sorted from blood, collected at week 24, from a patient treated with tofacitinib. This chain joins TRBV7-9 and TRBJ2-7; 9 nucleotides agree with TRBD2. The clonotype originates from a human donor with alopecia areata. CDR3 sequence (DNA): TGTGCCAGCAGCGCGAGCGGGGGGCTTTACTACGAGCAGTACTTC. Translated: CASSASGGLYYEQYF.